These 10 T cell receptor beta chains share one sample of origin, sequenced in a study of OX40 agonist ivuxolimab in advanced cancers. Profiled with immunoSEQ multiplex PCR; TCRdb holds only in-frame clones, not every one. Here the sample spans some 15,000 clones, about 81% being singletons. The specimen was CD4+ or CD8+ T cells sorted from blood, collected in a trial of the OX40 agonist ivuxolimab. All receptors derive from an adult with an advanced solid tumor such as melanoma, head and neck, liver or kidney cancer.

V and J are TRBV7-9 and TRBJ2-1; 8 nucleotides match TRBD2. Germline V gives CDR1 SEHNR, CDR2 FQNEAQ (reference sequence). V was pared by 8 bases and J by 2 bases, with 8 bases of the junction left unmatched. This CDR3 comprises 15 residues. The CDR3: CASRFSGATYNEQFF. DNA for the CDR3: TGTGCCAGCCGGTTTAGCGGGGCCACCTACAATGAGCAGTTCTTC.

This clone occurred a few times. V is TRBV5-5 and J is TRBJ1-2; D unclear. The CDR3 has 12 amino acids. V was clipped by 0 bases and J by 9 bases, with 9 bases between them. Germline V gene lookup returns CDR1 SGHKS and CDR2 YYEKEE (reference sequence). In DNA form, the CDR3 reads TGTGCCAGCAGCTTGGTGCAAGATCGCTACACCTTC. Amino acids: CASSLVQDRYTF.

The rearrangement uses TRBV5-1 and TRBJ2-7; D not certain. V was trimmed by 3 bases and J by 5 bases, leaving 15 bases between them. There are 14 residues in the CDR3. CDR1 and CDR2 from the germline V gene are SGHRS and YFSETQ. The CDR3 DNA reads as TGCGCCAGCAGCTGGAAACGACCAGAGGACGAGCAGTACTTC. It codes for CASSWKRPEDEQYF.

V usage is TRBV27 and J usage is TRBJ2-1; weak D call: TRBD2 (5 bases). The CDR3 length is 15 residues. V lost 0 bases to trimming and J lost 5 bases, with 11 bases between them. Germline values: CDR1 MNHEY, CDR2 SMNVEV (reference sequence). The CDR3 bases are TGTGCCAGCAGTTTATCGACACTAGAACACAATGAGCAGTTCTTC. It codes for CASSLSTLEHNEQFF.

The chain links TRBV16 to TRBJ2-1, with TRBD2 matching over 12 bases. V lost 0 bases, J lost 6 bases, and 0 bases stayed unmatched. The CDR3 is 15 amino acids. Germline CDR1 reads KGHSY; CDR2 reads FQNENV. Written as DNA, the CDR3 is TGTGCCAGCAGCCAATCGACTAGCGGGAGCAATGAGCAGTTCTTC. Its protein product is CASSQSTSGSNEQFF.

The chain recombines TRBV15 with TRBJ2-1; 10 bases match TRBD2. CDR1 is LNHNV and CDR2 is YYDKDF in the germline V gene (reference sequence). The CDR3 length is 18 residues. V lost 0 bases and J lost 4; bases outside the gene matches: 9. CDR3 in amino acids: CATSRDRASGSKYNEQFF. Written as DNA, the CDR3 is TGTGCCACCAGCAGAGATAGGGCTAGCGGGAGTAAGTACAATGAGCAGTTCTTC.

The chain has TRBV2 and TRBJ1-2, with TRBD1 matching 8 bases. The CDR3 length is 15 residues. V lost 8 bases to trimming and J lost 4 bases; unmatched junction nucleotides: 12. Per the germline V gene, CDR1 is SNHLY and CDR2 is FYNNEI. The CDR3 region is CASGSGTGLSYGYTF. In DNA, the CDR3 is TGTGCCAGCGGATCCGGGACAGGATTATCCTATGGCTACACCTTC.

This rearrangement joins TRBV6-5 to TRBJ2-5, with D possibly matching TRBD1 (5 bases). The CDR3 extends over 15 amino acids. CDR1 is MNHEY, CDR2 SVGAGI, per germline. Between the trimmed V and J ends, which lost 7 bases and 0 bases, there was a span of 15 bases. The CDR3 DNA sequence: TGTGCCAGCAATGGGGCACTACCCAACCAAGAGACCCAGTACTTC. It codes for CASNGALPNQETQYF.

The J gene is TRBJ2-3, the V gene TRBV6-4, with D possibly being TRBD1 (6 bases). Germline V gene lookup returns CDR1 MRHNA and CDR2 SNTAGT. Trimming stripped 4 bases from V and 1 base from J, with 9 bases between. The CDR3 loop spans 14 amino acids. CDR3 amino acids: CASSVAGGTDTQYF. The CDR3 region has the DNA TGTGCCAGCAGTGTTGCAGGGGGCACAGATACGCAGTATTTT.

J is TRBJ1-1 and V is TRBV5-4; D is unclear. From germline, CDR1 is SGHNT and CDR2 YYREEE (reference sequence). CDR3 size: 15 residues. Trimming took 0 bases from V and 5 from J, leaving 14 bases between them. Here the CDR3 reads CASSLAEDYLTEAFF. As DNA, the CDR3 is TGTGCCAGCAGCTTGGCGGAGGACTACTTGACTGAAGCTTTCTTT. Full variable domain (outside the CDR3, taken from reference TRBV5-4 and TRBJ1-1): ETGVTQSPTHLIKTRGQQVTLRCSSQSGHNTVSWYQQALGQGPQFIFQYYREEENGRGNFPPRFSGLQFPNYSSELNVNALELDDSALYLCASSLAEDYLTEAFFGQGTRLTVV.